This is a list of T cell receptor beta chains from one sample in a study of control samples from healthy donors and cancer patients. Produced via immunoSEQ multiplex PCR; TCRdb's table is partial and in-frame only. The sample carries about 160,000 clones, approximately 94% recorded once. The specimen sequenced was blood. The receptors were gathered from a woman between 40 and 55 years old in good health. Both conserved end residues are part of each CDR3. A D gene is named only where the DNA matches it firmly. Size is stated for part of the rows, as once, few or many counts, or as a class when the clone is expanded.

d_gene,abundance,v_gene,j_gene,CDR3nt,CDR3aa
TRBD1,NA,TRBV27,TRBJ1-2,TGTGCCAGCAGCCTATCCTCGACAGGGATCGGCTACACCTTC,CASSLSSTGIGYTF
NA,NA,TRBV7-9,TRBJ2-5,TGTGCCAGCAGCTTTCCCGGAGAGACCCAGTACTTC,CASSFPGETQYF
TRBD2,NA,TRBV5-4,TRBJ2-5,TGTGCCAGCAGCTTATTGACTAGCGGAGACAAAGAGACCCAGTACTTC,CASSLLTSGDKETQYF
NA,NA,TRBV14,TRBJ1-1,TGTGCCAGCAGCTTGAACCTGAACACTGAAGCTTTCTTT,CASSLNLNTEAFF
TRBD1,NA,TRBV19,TRBJ1-1,TGTGCCAGTAGTAGACTCCGGGACAGCAACACTGAAGCTTTCTTT,CASSRLRDSNTEAFF
NA,NA,TRBV19,TRBJ1-5,TGTGCCAGCCGGCTGAACAGGGATCAGCCCCAGCATTTT,CASRLNRDQPQHF
NA,NA,TRBV4-1,TRBJ2-5,TGCGCCAGCAGATCCGGGGGCGGAAAGACCCAGTACTTC,CASRSGGGKTQYF
NA,NA,TRBV2,TRBJ2-6,TGTGCCAGCAATAGGGACGGTCTTTCTGGGGCCAACGTCCTGACTTTC,CASNRDGLSGANVLTF
NA,once,TRBV9,TRBJ2-7,TGTGCCAGCAGCGTAGGCGTTAGCGGAAACTACGAGCAGTACTTC,CASSVGVSGNYEQYF
TRBD1,NA,TRBV6-1,TRBJ1-6,TGTGCCAGCAGTGAAGTTGAGGGGGCAACCTATAATTCACCCCTCCACTTT,CASSEVEGATYNSPLHF
TRBD1,NA,TRBV10-2,TRBJ2-7,TGCGCCAGCCGGGACAGGGGATACGAGCAGTACTTC,CASRDRGYEQYF
NA,NA,TRBV29-1,TRBJ1-1,TGCAGCGTTGGGACACCTTCGAACACTGAAGCTTTCTTT,CSVGTPSNTEAFF
NA,NA,TRBV19,TRBJ1-4,TGTGCCAGTGAAGAGGCGACAGTCCGCGAAAAACTGTTTTTT,CASEEATVREKLFF
NA,NA,TRBV20-1,TRBJ1-2,TGCAGTGTGCGGGGAGACTATGGCTACACCTTC,CSVRGDYGYTF
TRBD2,NA,TRBV11-2,TRBJ2-3,TGTGCCAGCAGCTTAAGAAGACCGGGACTAGCGGGAGTAGGGGATACGCAGTATTTT,CASSLRRPGLAGVGDTQYF
NA,NA,TRBV6-2/TRBV6-3,TRBJ2-7,TGTGCCAGCAGTTACTCGACCGGCGAGCAGTACTTC,CASSYSTGEQYF
NA,few,TRBV30,TRBJ1-4,TGTGCCTGGAATTTAGAACAGGCGGGGGAAAAACTGTTTTTT,CAWNLEQAGEKLFF
NA,NA,TRBV5-4,TRBJ1-2,TGTGCCAGCAGCGCGGACCAGAAAAGTGGCTACACCTTC,CASSADQKSGYTF
NA,NA,TRBV27,TRBJ1-1,TGTGCCAGCAGCACCCTTAGGGGAATGAACACTGAAGCTTTCTTT,CASSTLRGMNTEAFF
NA,NA,TRBV29-1,TRBJ1-1,TGCAGCGTTGCCAACACTGAAGCTTTCTTT,CSVANTEAFF
TRBD1,NA,TRBV2,TRBJ1-1,TGTGCCAGCACAGTCCGACAGGGTGGGGCTGAAGCTTTCTTT,CASTVRQGGAEAFF
NA,NA,TRBV19,TRBJ1-4,TGTGCCAGTAGTATAATGAGAGGAGATAATGAAAAACTGTTTTTT,CASSIMRGDNEKLFF
NA,NA,TRBV12-3/TRBV12-4,TRBJ2-5,TGTGCCAGCAGTAAAACCGAGACCCAGTACTTC,CASSKTETQYF
TRBD1,NA,TRBV13,TRBJ2-7,TGTGCCAGCAGCTTTCCACAGGGGAAGGGCGAGCAGTACTTC,CASSFPQGKGEQYF
NA,NA,TRBV18,TRBJ1-4,TGTGCCAGCTCACCGAACCCACAGGGTTTTGAAAAACTGTTTTTT,CASSPNPQGFEKLFF
TRBD1,NA,TRBV6-2/TRBV6-3,TRBJ1-1,TGTGCCAGCAGTTCAAACCGTCCGGGACAGGGAGGGACTGAAGCTTTCTTT,CASSSNRPGQGGTEAFF
NA,NA,TRBV21-1,TRBJ2-7,TGTGCCAGCAGCCTACCGGGACAGCCCTCCTACGAGCAGTACTTC,CASSLPGQPSYEQYF
NA,NA,TRBV6-2/TRBV6-3,TRBJ2-4,TGTGCCAGCAGCAAGGGAAACACCAAAAACATTCAGTACTTC,CASSKGNTKNIQYF
TRBD1,once,TRBV5-5,TRBJ2-3,TGTGCCAGCAGCCGCCTAAAGGGACAGTCGGCAGATACGCAGTATTTT,CASSRLKGQSADTQYF
TRBD1,NA,TRBV12-5,TRBJ2-5,TGTGCTAGTGGTCCGGGACAGGGGCAAGAGACCCAGTACTTC,CASGPGQGQETQYF
NA,NA,TRBV5-1,TRBJ2-7,TGCGCCAGCAGCTTGGATGCTAGTAATAACGAGCAGTACTTC,CASSLDASNNEQYF
NA,NA,TRBV6-4,TRBJ2-1,TGTGCCAGCAGTGGGGGAAATGGGGGGAACAATGAGCAGTTCTTC,CASSGGNGGNNEQFF
TRBD2,NA,TRBV6-2/TRBV6-3,TRBJ2-3,TGTGCCAGCAGTAGTACTAGCGGGAGTCCCCTTCGGGGCGATACGCAGTATTTT,CASSSTSGSPLRGDTQYF
NA,NA,TRBV6-2/TRBV6-3,TRBJ2-3,TGTGCCAGCAGTACGACCACAGATACGCAGTATTTT,CASSTTTDTQYF
TRBD2,NA,TRBV3-1/TRBV3-2,TRBJ2-5,TGTGCCAGCAGCCAAGTAGGCGGGGGAGCGGAGACCCAGTACTTC,CASSQVGGGAETQYF
NA,NA,TRBV3-1/TRBV3-2,TRBJ1-2,TGTGCCAGCAGCCAAGATAACGGCAGACAGAGAACCTATGGCTACACCTTC,CASSQDNGRQRTYGYTF
NA,NA,TRBV4-1,TRBJ1-2,TGCGCCAGCAGCCAAGTAGGCATGAGACAACTAAATGGCTACACCTTC,CASSQVGMRQLNGYTF
NA,NA,TRBV19,TRBJ1-4,TGTGCCAGTAGTATCTCAGTCCCAACTAATGAAAAACTGTTTTTT,CASSISVPTNEKLFF
TRBD1,NA,TRBV7-2,TRBJ2-3,TGTGCCAGCAGCCCTCAACCCCCGGGACAGGGTGTTTCAGATACGCAGTATTTT,CASSPQPPGQGVSDTQYF
TRBD1,once,TRBV10-3,TRBJ2-1,TGTGCCACCGGACAGGGGCGCGATGAGCAGTTCTTC,CATGQGRDEQFF
NA,NA,TRBV3-1/TRBV3-2,TRBJ1-6,TGTGCCAGCAGCCAAGATATAAAAGGGGTGTCACCCCTCCACTTT,CASSQDIKGVSPLHF
NA,NA,TRBV7-9,TRBJ2-1,TGTGCCAGCAGCTTAGCGTGGAACGGGGTCACGAACAATGAGCAGTTCTTC,CASSLAWNGVTNNEQFF
TRBD1,NA,TRBV7-2,TRBJ1-4,TGTGCCAGCAGCGTTGGTTGGGGACAGGGGGCCAATGAAAAACTGTTTTTT,CASSVGWGQGANEKLFF